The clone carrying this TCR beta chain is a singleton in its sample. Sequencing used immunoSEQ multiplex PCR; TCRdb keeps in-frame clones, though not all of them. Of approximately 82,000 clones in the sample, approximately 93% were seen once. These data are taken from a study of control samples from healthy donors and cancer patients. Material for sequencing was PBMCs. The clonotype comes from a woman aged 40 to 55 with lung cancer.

The chain's CDR3 is CASSFTPAYETQYF. CDR3 nucleotide sequence: TGTGCCAGCAGTTTCACTCCGGCTTACGAGACCCAGTACTTC. This chain links TRBV6-5 with TRBJ2-5; no definite D call. The length of the CDR3 is 14 residues. Germline V gene sequence: CDR1 MNHEY, CDR2 SVGAGI. The ends were cut back, 4 bases at V and 5 bases at J, with 14 bases in the middle.